This TCR beta chain was identified in a study of T cells after yellow fever vaccination. MiXCR, run by TCRdb on the 5' RACE reads, gives a single entry per CDR3 protein. The table includes approximately 93,000 distinct CDR3 sequences, 5.8% detected once. In regard to this clonotype: The antigen remains undetermined.

V dropped 5 bases and J dropped 3 bases, with 14 bases sitting between them. The CDR3 spans 15 residues. Findings of the study overall: On re-exposure, the response was weaker but peaked faster, at day 5 versus 15. In post-booster samples, most primary-vaccination clones reappeared (approximately 95% CD4, about 91% CD8). Just a small share of clonotypes turned up in the CD4 compartment as well as the CD8 compartment.

The TCR comes from a man aged 18 to 29 who received the YFV17D yellow fever vaccine. The chain combines TRBV12-3 or TRBV12-4 with TRBJ1-5; TRBD1 is a possible D gene (6 bases). The sequencing used CD8+ T cells sorted from PBMCs, collected 10 days after the yellow fever booster vaccination. CDR3 nucleotides: TGTGCCAGCAGTCTCGGACAGCCCGTCAATCAGCCCCAGCATTTT. This encodes CASSLGQPVNQPQHF.